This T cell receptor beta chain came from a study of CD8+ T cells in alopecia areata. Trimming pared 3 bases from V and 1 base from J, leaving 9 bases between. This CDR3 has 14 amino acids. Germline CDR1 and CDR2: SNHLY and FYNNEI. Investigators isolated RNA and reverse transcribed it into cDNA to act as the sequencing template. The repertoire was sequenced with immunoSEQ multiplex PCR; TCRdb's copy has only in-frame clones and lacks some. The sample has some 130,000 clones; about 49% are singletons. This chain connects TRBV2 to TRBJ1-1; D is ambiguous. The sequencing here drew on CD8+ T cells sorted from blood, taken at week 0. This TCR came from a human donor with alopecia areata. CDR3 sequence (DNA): TGTGCCAGCAGTGACCCAGGTCGGAACACTGAAGCTTTCTTT. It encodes CASSDPGRNTEAFF.